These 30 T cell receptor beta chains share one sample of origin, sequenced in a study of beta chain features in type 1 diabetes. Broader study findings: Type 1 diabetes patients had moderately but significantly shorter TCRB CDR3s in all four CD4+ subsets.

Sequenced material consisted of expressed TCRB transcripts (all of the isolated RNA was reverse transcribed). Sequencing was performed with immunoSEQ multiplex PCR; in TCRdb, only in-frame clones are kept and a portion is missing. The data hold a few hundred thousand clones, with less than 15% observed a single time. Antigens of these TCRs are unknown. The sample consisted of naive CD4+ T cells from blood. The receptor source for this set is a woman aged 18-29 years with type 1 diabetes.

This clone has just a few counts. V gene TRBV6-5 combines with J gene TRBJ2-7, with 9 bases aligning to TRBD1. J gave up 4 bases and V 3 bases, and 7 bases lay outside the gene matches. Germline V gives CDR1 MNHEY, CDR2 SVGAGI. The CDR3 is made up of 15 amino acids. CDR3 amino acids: CASSYGQGRGYEQYV. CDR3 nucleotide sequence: TGTGCCAGCAGTTATGGACAGGGGCGAGGGTACGAGCAGTACGTC.

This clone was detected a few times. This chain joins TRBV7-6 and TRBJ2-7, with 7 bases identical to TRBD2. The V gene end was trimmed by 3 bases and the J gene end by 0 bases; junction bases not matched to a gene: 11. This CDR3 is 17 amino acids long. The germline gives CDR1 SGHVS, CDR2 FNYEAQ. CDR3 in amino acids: CASSFSYQRGFSYEQYF. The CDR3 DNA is TGTGCCAGCAGCTTTAGTTACCAGCGGGGCTTCTCCTACGAGCAGTACTTC.

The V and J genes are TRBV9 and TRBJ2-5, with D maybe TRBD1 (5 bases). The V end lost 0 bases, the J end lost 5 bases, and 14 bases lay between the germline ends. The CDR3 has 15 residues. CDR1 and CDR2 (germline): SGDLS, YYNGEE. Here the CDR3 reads CASSVVGAETETQYF. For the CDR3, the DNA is TGTGCCAGCAGCGTAGTAGGGGCCGAGACGGAGACCCAGTACTTC.

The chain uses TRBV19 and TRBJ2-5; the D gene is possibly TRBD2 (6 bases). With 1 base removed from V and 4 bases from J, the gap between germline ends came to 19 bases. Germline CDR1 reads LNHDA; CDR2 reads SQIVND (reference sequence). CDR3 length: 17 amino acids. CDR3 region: CASSIVRAGGARETQYF. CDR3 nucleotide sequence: TGTGCCAGTAGTATAGTCCGGGCAGGAGGGGCCCGAGAGACCCAGTACTTC.

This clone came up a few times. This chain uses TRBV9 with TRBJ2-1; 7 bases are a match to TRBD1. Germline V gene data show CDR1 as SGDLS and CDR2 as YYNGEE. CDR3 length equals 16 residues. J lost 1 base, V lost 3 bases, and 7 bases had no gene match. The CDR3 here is CASSEFTGVSYNEQFF. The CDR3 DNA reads TGTGCCAGCAGCGAATTCACAGGGGTATCCTACAATGAGCAGTTCTTC.

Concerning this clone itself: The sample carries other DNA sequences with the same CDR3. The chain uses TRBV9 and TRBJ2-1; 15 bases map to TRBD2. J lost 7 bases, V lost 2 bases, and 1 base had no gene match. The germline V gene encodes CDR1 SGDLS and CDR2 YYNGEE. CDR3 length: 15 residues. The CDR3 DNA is TGTGCCAGCAGCGTGGGACTAGCGGGAGGAAATGAGCAGTTCTTC. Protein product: CASSVGLAGGNEQFF.

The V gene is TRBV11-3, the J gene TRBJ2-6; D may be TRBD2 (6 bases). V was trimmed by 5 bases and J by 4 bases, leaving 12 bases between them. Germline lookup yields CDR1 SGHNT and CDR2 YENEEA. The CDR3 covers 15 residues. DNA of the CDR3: TGTGCCAGCAGCCCTGGAGGGGCGGGGGCCAACGTCCTGACTTTC. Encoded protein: CASSPGGAGANVLTF.

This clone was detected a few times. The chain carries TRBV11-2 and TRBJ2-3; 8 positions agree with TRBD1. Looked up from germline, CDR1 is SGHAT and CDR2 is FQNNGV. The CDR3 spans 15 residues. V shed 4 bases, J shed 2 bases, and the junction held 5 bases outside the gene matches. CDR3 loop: CASSSGQGFTDTQYF. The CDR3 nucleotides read TGTGCCAGCAGCTCCGGACAGGGCTTCACAGATACGCAGTATTTT.

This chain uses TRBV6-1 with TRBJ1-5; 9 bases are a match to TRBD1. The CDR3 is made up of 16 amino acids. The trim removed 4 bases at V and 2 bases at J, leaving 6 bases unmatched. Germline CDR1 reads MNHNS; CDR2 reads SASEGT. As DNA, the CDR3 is TGTGCCAGCAGTGGACCGGGACAGGGTGGCAATCAGCCCCAGCATTTT. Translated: CASSGPGQGGNQPQHF.

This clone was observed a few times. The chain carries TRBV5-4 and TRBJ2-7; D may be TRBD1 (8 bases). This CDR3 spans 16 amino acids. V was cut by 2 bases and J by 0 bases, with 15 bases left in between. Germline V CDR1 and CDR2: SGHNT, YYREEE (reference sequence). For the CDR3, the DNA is TGTGCCAGCAGCTTCGGGGGGACAGGAAGCTCCTACGAGCAGTACTTC. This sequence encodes CASSFGGTGSSYEQYF.

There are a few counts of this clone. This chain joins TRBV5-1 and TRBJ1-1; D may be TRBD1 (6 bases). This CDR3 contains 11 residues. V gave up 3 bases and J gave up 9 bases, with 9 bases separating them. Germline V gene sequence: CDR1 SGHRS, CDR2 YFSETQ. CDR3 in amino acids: CASSSGQQAFF. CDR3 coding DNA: TGCGCCAGCAGCTCAGGACAGCAAGCTTTCTTT.

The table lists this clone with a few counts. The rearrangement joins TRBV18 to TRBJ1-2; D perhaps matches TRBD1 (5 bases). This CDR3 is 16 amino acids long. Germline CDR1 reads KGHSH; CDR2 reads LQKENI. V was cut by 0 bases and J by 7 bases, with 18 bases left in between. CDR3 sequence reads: CASSPPFRDLLGGYTF. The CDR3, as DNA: TGTGCCAGCTCACCACCTTTTAGGGACTTGCTGGGTGGCTACACCTTC. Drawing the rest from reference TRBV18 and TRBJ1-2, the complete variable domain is NAGVMQNPRHLVRRRGQEARLRCSPMKGHSHVYWYRQLPEEGLKFMVYLQKENIIDESGMPKERFSAEFPKEGPSILRIQQVVRGDSAAYFCASSPPFRDLLGGYTFGSGTRLTVV.

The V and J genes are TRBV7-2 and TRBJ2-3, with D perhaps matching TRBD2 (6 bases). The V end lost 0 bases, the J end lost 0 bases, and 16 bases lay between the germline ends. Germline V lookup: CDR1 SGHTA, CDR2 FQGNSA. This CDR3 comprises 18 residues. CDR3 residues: CASSLAVSGTASTDTQYF. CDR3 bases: TGTGCCAGCAGCTTAGCCGTTAGCGGAACCGCTAGCACAGATACGCAGTATTTT.

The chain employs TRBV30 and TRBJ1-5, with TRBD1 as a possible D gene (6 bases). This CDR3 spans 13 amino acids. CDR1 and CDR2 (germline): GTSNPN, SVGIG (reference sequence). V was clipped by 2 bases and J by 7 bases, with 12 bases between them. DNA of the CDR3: TGTGCCTGGAGTACACAGGGCGGCCAGCCCCAGCATTTT. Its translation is CAWSTQGGQPQHF.

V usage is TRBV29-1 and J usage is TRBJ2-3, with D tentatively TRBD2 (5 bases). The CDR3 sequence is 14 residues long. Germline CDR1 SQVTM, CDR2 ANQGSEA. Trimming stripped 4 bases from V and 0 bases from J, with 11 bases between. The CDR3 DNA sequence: TGCAGCGTTGGAAAGCGGCTTAGCACAGATACGCAGTATTTT. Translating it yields CSVGKRLSTDTQYF.

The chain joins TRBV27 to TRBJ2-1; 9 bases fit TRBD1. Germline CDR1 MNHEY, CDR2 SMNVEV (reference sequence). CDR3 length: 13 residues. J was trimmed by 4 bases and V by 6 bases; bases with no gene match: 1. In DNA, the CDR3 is TGTGCCAGCAGCGGGACAGGGTACAATGAGCAGTTCTTC. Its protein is CASSGTGYNEQFF.

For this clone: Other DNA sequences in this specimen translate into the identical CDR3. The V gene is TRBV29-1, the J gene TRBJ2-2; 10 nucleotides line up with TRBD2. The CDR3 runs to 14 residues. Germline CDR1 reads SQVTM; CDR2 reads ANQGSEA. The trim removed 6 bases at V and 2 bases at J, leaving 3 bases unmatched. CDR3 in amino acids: CSVRTSGNTGELFF. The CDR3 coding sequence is TGCAGCGTAAGGACTAGCGGTAACACCGGGGAGCTGTTTTTT.

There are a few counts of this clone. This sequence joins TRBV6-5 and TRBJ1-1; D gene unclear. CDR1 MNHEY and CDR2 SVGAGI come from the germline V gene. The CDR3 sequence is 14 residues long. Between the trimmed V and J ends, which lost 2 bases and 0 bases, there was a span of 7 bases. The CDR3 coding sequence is TGTGCCAGCAGTTACGCCAGTATGAACACTGAAGCTTTCTTT. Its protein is CASSYASMNTEAFF.

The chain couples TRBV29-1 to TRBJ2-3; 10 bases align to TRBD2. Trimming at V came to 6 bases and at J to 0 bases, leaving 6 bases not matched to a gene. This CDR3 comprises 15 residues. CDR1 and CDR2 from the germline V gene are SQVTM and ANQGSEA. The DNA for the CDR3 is TGCAGCGTGTCCGGGACTAGCGAGAGCACAGATACGCAGTATTTT. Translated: CSVSGTSESTDTQYF.

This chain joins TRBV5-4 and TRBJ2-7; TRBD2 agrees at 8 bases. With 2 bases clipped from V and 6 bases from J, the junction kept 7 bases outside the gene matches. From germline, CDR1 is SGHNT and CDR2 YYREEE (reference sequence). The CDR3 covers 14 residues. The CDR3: CASSLRGGSGEQYF. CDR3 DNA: TGTGCCAGCAGCTTACGGGGGGGATCGGGCGAGCAGTACTTC.

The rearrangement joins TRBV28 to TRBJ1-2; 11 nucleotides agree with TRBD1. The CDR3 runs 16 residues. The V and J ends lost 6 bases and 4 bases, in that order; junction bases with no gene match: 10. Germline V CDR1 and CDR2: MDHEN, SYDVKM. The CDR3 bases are TGTGCCAGCAGCACCGGGACAGGGGGTTTAGTCTATGGCTACACCTTC. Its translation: CASSTGTGGLVYGYTF.

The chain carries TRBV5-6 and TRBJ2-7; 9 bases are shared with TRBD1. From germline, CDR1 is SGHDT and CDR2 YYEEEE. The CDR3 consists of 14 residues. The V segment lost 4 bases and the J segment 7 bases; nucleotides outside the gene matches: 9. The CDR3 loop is CASSRWDRVGEQYF. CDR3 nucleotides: TGTGCCAGCAGCCGCTGGGACAGGGTAGGGGAGCAGTACTTC. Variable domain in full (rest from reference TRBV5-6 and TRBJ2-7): DAGVTQSPTHLIKTRGQQVTLRCSPKSGHDTVSWYQQALGQGPQFIFQYYEEEERQRGNFPDRFSGHQFPNYSSELNVNALLLGDSALYLCASSRWDRVGEQYFGPGTRLTVT.

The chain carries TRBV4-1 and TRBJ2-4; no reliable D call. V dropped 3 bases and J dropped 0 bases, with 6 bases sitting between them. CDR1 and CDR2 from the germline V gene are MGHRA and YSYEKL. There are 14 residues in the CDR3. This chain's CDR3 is CASSHTVAKNIQYF. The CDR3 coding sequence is TGCGCCAGCAGCCATACAGTAGCCAAAAACATTCAGTACTTC.

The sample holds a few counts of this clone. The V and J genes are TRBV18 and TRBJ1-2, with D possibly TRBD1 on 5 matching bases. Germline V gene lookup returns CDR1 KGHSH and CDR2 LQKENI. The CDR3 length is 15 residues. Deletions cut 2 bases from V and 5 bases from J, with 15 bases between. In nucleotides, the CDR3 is TGTGCCAGCTCACCATTGGCAGGGTACGGATATGGCTACACCTTC. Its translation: CASSPLAGYGYGYTF. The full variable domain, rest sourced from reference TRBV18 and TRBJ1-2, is NAGVMQNPRHLVRRRGQEARLRCSPMKGHSHVYWYRQLPEEGLKFMVYLQKENIIDESGMPKERFSAEFPKEGPSILRIQQVVRGDSAAYFCASSPLAGYGYGYTFGSGTRLTVV.

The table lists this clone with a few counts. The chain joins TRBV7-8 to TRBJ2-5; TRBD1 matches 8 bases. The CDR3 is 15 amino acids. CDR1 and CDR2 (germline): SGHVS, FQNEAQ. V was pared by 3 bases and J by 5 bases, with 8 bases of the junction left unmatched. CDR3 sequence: CASSLSGGVTETQYF. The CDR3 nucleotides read TGTGCCAGCAGCTTGTCAGGGGGCGTTACGGAGACCCAGTACTTC. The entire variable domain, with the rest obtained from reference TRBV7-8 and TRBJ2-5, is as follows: GAGVSQSPRYKVAKRGQDVALRCDPISGHVSLFWYQQALGQGPEFLTYFQNEAQLDKSGLPSDRFFAERPEGSVSTLKIQRTQQEDSAVYLCASSLSGGVTETQYFGPGTRLLVL.

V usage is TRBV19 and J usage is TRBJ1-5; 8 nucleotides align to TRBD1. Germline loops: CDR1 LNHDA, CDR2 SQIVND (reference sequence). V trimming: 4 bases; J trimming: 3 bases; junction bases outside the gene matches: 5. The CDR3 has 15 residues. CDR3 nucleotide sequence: TGTGCCAGTAGTACCCAGGGGGCATTCAATCAGCCCCAGCATTTT. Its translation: CASSTQGAFNQPQHF.

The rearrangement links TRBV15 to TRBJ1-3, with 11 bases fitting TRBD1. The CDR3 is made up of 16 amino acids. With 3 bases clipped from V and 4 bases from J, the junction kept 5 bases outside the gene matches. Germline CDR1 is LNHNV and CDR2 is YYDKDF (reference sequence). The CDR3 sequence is CATSRDRGQRGNTIYF. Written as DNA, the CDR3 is TGTGCCACCAGCAGGGACAGGGGGCAGAGAGGAAACACCATATATTTT.

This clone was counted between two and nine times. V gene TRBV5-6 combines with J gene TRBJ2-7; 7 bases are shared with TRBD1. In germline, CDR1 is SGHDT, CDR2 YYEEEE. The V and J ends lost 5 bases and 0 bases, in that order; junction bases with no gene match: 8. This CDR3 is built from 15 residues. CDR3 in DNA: TGTGCCAGCAGACGGACAGGCCGTAGCTCCTACGAGCAGTACTTC. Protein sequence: CASRRTGRSSYEQYF.

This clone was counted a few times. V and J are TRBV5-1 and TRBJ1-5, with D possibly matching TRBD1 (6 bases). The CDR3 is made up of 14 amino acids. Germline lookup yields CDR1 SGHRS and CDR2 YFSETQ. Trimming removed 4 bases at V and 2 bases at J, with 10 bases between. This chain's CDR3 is CASSTGLGNQPQHF. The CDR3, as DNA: TGCGCCAGCAGCACAGGGTTGGGCAATCAGCCCCAGCATTTT.

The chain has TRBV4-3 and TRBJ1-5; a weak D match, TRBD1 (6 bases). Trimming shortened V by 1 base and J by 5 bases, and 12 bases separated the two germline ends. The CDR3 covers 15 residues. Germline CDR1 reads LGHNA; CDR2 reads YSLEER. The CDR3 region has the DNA TGCGCCAGCAGCCAAGCAGGGGCTCCGGATCAGCCCCAGCATTTT. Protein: CASSQAGAPDQPQHF.